This TCR beta chain was captured by sequencing in a study of blood T cell repertoires in COVID-19 (TCRdb year 2020). Notes on the research overall: Samples from collaborators originated in the United States, Italy and Spain and spanned both the acute and convalescent phases of COVID-19. The prospective study material was composed of cDNA or gDNA derived from T cells, B-cell-depleted T cells, or PBMCs. The dataset comprised deeply sampled blood TCRbeta repertoires from subjects exposed to, actively infected with, or recovered from COVID-19. The repertoires were made available in a free public database intended to serve as a resource for research on the immune response to SARS-CoV-2. Samples were obtained from the ongoing ImmuneRACE study (first 160 participants) and from 1,200 or so subjects provided by 6 global collaborators. Sample metadata almost always included a de-identified subject ID, COVID-19 status, age in years and sex. Where available, HLA class I and class II types were obtained from metadata supplied by the sample provider rather than from assay-based typing.

Participants in the prospective study were enrolled through a virtual design, were aged roughly 18 to 95 years, and lived in some 24 United States geographic areas. To assign participants to cohorts, the prospective study relied on clinical history that participants themselves reported in a screening survey and a study questionnaire. In the prospective study, mobile phlebotomists collected whole blood, serum and a nasopharyngeal or oropharyngeal swab from each participant. Additional blood draws and questionnaires over an approximately two-month period could optionally be provided by prospective study participants. Before DNA extraction, blood samples from the prospective study were shipped at room temperature or frozen. TCRbeta CDR3 regions were amplified from genomic DNA by means of the immunoSEQ Assay, a bias-controlled multiplex PCR. The study's processing was this. The number of nucleated cells in each sample was estimated by amplification of reference gene primers within the assay. To quantify the absolute abundance of each unique TCRbeta CDR3 rearrangement, sequence reads were collapsed and filtered. For each sample, productive Simpson clonality was calculated by taking the square root of Simpson's diversity index across productive rearrangements. Imported from immuneACCESS, the table was reduced by TCRdb to in-frame sequences with V and J called. These copies leave out some clones; in studies compared against another copy, an unresolved V gene accounts for under half, and the cause of the remainder is not known. V, J and clone size are those of that table, while D and trimming were read from the DNA. This sample gives 300,000 to 500,000 clones in total; approximately 90% of them show up just once. Over 0.9% of the sample belongs to the ten largest clones.

About this clone itself: Its antigen is unknown. One base away there is no much larger clone; base qualities are not given.

CDR1 and CDR2 were assigned from the germline V gene (reference sequence) as GTSNPN and SVGIG. Including cysteine and phenylalanine, the CDR3 has 15 amino acids. Here the CDR3 DNA is all that survives: 45 bases in frame from base 1. A distance of 16 bases separates the germline ends of V and J, which lose 4 bases and 3 bases respectively. Overall results and qualifications from the work: How much clinical and demographic metadata was included differed by source and by participant, and the metadata was provided uncurated.

The sequence joins TRBV30 to TRBJ1-5; no D segment can be confidently identified. This TCR was recovered from a young woman with acute COVID-19. What was sequenced was PBMCs or T cells enriched from blood (not recorded which). The DNA sequence reads TGTGCCTGGACCCGATCGGGTGCCTCCAATCAGCCCCAGCATTTT. It translates to CAWTRSGASNQPQHF.